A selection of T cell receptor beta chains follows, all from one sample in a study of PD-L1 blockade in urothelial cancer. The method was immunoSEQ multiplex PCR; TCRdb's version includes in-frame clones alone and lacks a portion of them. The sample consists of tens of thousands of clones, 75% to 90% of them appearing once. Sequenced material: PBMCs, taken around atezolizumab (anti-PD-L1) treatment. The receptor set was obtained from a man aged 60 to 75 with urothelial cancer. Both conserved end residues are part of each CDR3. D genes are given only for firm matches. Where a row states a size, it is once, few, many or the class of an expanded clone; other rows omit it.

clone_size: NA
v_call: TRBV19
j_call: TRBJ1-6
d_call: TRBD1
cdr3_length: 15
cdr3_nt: TGTGCCAGTAGAGGGGTGGACAGGACGGATTCACCCCTCCACTTT
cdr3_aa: CASRGVDRTDSPLHF

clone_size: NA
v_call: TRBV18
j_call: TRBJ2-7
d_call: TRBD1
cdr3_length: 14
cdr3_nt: TGTGCCAGCTCACTGGACAGGTTTCTCCGCGAGCAGTACTTC
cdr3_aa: CASSLDRFLREQYF

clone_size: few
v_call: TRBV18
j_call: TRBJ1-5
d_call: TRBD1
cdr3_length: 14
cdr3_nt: TGTGCCAGCTCATTGACAGGGGGAGATCAGCCCCAGCATTTT
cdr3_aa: CASSLTGGDQPQHF

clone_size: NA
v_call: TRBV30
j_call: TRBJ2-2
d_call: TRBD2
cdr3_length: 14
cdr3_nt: TGTGCCTGGAGTCGGGACTACAACACCGGGGAGCTGTTTTTT
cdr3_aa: CAWSRDYNTGELFF

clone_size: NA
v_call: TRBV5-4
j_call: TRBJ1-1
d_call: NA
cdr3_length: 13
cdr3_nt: TGTGCCAGCAGCTTAATCGGAGGCACTGAAGCTTTCTTT
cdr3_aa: CASSLIGGTEAFF

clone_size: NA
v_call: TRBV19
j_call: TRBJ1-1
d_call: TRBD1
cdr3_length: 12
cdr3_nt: TGTGCCAGTAGGGATGGGACAGGGGAAGCTTTCTTT
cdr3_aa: CASRDGTGEAFF

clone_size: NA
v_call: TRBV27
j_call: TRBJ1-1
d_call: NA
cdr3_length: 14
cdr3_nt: TGTGCCAGCAGTCCGCTCGGGACTCCGTCTGAAGCTTTCTTT
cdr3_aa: CASSPLGTPSEAFF

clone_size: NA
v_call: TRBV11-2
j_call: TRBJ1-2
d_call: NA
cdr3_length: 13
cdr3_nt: TGTGCCAGCAGCTTAGATATGAGGCTTGGCTACACCTTC
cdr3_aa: CASSLDMRLGYTF

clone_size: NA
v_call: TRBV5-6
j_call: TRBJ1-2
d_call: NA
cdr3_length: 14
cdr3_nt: TGTGCCAGCAGCTTGCCGACAGATAACTATGGCTACACCTTC
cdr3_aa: CASSLPTDNYGYTF

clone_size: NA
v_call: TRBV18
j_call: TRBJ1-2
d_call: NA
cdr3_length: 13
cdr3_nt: TGTGCCAGCTCACCTAAGGGGGACTATGGCTACACCTTC
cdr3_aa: CASSPKGDYGYTF